A selection of T cell receptor beta chains follows, all from one sample in a study of shared clonotypes between healthy human individuals. Method: immunoSEQ multiplex PCR; TCRdb's copy keeps in-frame clones and lacks some. The sample carries some 800,000 clones, roughly 92% recorded once. The sample consisted of naive CD8+ T cells sorted from blood. These receptors all come from a man in his thirties or forties in good health. The CDR3 runs from the conserved cysteine through the conserved F or W. Each record gives: J gene, clone size, V gene, CDR3 protein. The size entry is marked missing in some rows and otherwise reads once, few, many or a size class.

TRBJ2-2	-	TRBV15	CATSRDSGSGELFF
TRBJ1-1	-	TRBV6-5	CASSYSYRGSNTEAFF
TRBJ2-7	-	TRBV25-1	CASSEGSGPTYEQYF
TRBJ1-5	-	TRBV27	CASSPGQGLGPQHF
TRBJ2-7	once	TRBV27	CASSLSGLASYEQYF
TRBJ2-5	-	TRBV18	CASSPTGEETQYF
TRBJ1-4	-	TRBV14	CASSQVDSERGQLGEKLFF
TRBJ2-7	-	TRBV11-2	CASSLTISRSSYEQYF
TRBJ2-7	-	TRBV7-9	CASSRPGTALFPLLF
TRBJ2-5	once	TRBV14	CASSQVRAAVAGQYF
TRBJ2-3	-	TRBV28	CASSWDSNTDTQYF
TRBJ1-2	-	TRBV5-4	CASRPDRGYYGYTF
TRBJ2-1	-	TRBV21-1	CASSKGGDGRENEQFF
TRBJ2-2	-	TRBV21-1	CASSKRGGFGNRAITGELFF
TRBJ1-1	-	TRBV27	CASSLTALGTTEAFF
TRBJ2-1	-	TRBV27	CASGLGYGHNEQFF
TRBJ2-3	-	TRBV7-6	CASSLDRIQTDTQYF
TRBJ2-7	-	TRBV4-1	CASSPRDQRPYEQYF
TRBJ2-7	-	TRBV25-1	CASSESIYEQYF
TRBJ2-1	-	TRBV9	CASSLTRTGYNEQFF
TRBJ2-7	-	TRBV5-6	CASSLGDIYEQYF
TRBJ2-2	-	TRBV5-1	CASSPGTSGANTGELFF
TRBJ1-4	-	TRBV6-6	CASSWTRESNEKLFF
TRBJ1-5	once	TRBV27	CASSSQYRMDIANQPQHF
TRBJ2-5	-	TRBV27	CASSSSSGRRTQYF
TRBJ2-7	-	TRBV19	CASSIRDEGYEQYF
TRBJ2-1	-	TRBV27	CASSPLGSTYSYNEQFF
TRBJ1-4	-	TRBV29-1	CSVQPSRDREKLFF
TRBJ1-2	-	TRBV7-2	CASSSFLNTNYGYTF
TRBJ2-3	once	TRBV9	CASSVSGPATDTQYF
TRBJ2-2	-	TRBV4-3	CASSQEMSDPTGELFF
TRBJ2-7	-	TRBV27	CASSPSQGGLSYEQYF
TRBJ2-3	-	TRBV6-1	CASRAFVDTQYF
TRBJ1-5	once	TRBV7-9	CASSLGPGLDNQPQHF
TRBJ2-2	-	TRBV29-1	CSVATGETGELFF
TRBJ2-5	-	TRBV5-4	CASSLAGVSETQYF
TRBJ2-7	-	TRBV4-2	CASSQVLAGYEQYF
TRBJ2-6	-	TRBV25-1	CASSEGRSGANVLTF
TRBJ1-4	-	TRBV7-9	CASSLGRQGQNEKLFF
TRBJ2-2	-	TRBV28	CASSVPTLGSSGIRGELFF